This T cell receptor beta chain derives from a study of shared clonotypes between healthy human individuals. The naive CD8 fraction comprised CD45RO-negative cells positively selected for CCR7 and excluded terminally differentiated effector memory CD45RA+ cells. Every one of the donors was a Caucasian adult that lived in Nashville, Tennessee. Germline lookup yields CDR1 SGHTA and CDR2 FQGTGA. Trimming removed 1 base from V and 1 base from J; junction bases left unmatched: 8. This CDR3 has 18 residues. An assay was performed, and its level was deep. Each PCR replicate from the sorted subsets contained about 200 ng DNA, which is 30,000 or so T cell genomes. Source study methods: For the immunoSEQ data, sequences were junction-only without quality scores, so filtering differed. Libraries were prepared by immunoSEQ multiplex PCR; TCRdb keeps only in-frame clonotypes and omits some of them. The V and J calls and the clone size are those of that table, but D and trimming were determined from the DNA. The data contain around 2,100,000 clones, about 95% of them singletons.

The sequenced sample consisted of naive CD8+ T cells sorted from blood. The sequence came from a man aged 18 to 30 in good health. V and J are TRBV7-3 and TRBJ2-3, with 10 positions matching TRBD2. The CDR3 loop is CASSLISGGEGGTDTQYF. In DNA, the CDR3 is TGTGCCAGCAGCTTAATCAGCGGGGGGGAAGGTGGCACAGATACGCAGTATTTT. Complete variable domain (other parts from reference TRBV7-3 and TRBJ2-3): GAGVSQTPSNKVTEKGKYVELRCDPISGHTALYWYRQSLGQGPEFLIYFQGTGAADDSGLPNDRFFAVRPEGSVSTLKIQRTERGDSAVYLCASSLISGGEGGTDTQYFGPGTRLTVL.